The 23 T cell receptor beta chains reported below all come from one sample, sequenced in a study of T cell changes during pregnancy in multiple sclerosis. Libraries were prepared by immunoSEQ multiplex PCR; TCRdb keeps only in-frame clonotypes and omits some of them. This repertoire shows about 62,000 clones, roughly 87% found once; its top ten account for 2.5%. Sequences were derived from peripheral blood, sampled in the first trimester of pregnancy. Receptor source: a female donor with multiple sclerosis, enrolled in a pregnancy study.

V gene TRBV9 combines with J gene TRBJ2-1; perhaps TRBD2 as D (6 bases). The germline V gene encodes CDR1 SGDLS and CDR2 YYNGEE. There are 18 residues in the CDR3. Trimming removed 0 bases at V and 5 bases at J, with 21 bases between. CDR3 nucleotides: TGTGCCAGCAGCGTAGGAGTGGGGAGGCAGGGATGGAACAATGAGCAGTTCTTC. This gives the protein CASSVGVGRQGWNNEQFF.

The chain combines TRBV6-5 with TRBJ2-7; TRBD1 is a possible D gene (5 bases). The CDR3 has 14 residues. Germline-derived CDR1 and CDR2 are MNHEY and SVGAGI. Trimming cost V 5 bases and J 1 base, with 12 bases left between them. CDR3 amino acids: CASSLRAWSYEQYF. CDR3 bases: TGTGCCAGCAGTCTCAGGGCTTGGTCCTACGAGCAGTACTTC.

The chain couples TRBV11-3 to TRBJ2-1, with TRBD1 matching over 8 bases. Trimming cost V 11 bases and J 7 bases; bases outside gene matches: 10. CDR1 SGHNT and CDR2 YENEEA come from the germline V gene. The CDR3 covers 13 residues. The CDR3 DNA reads as TGTGCCGGCGGAACAGGGGGTCAGAATGAGCAGTTCTTC. Translating gives CAGGTGGQNEQFF.

The chain recombines TRBV30 with TRBJ1-1; D uncertain. Trimming removed 0 bases at V and 5 bases at J, with 7 bases between. Germline CDR1 GTSNPN, CDR2 SVGIG (reference sequence). This CDR3 comprises 12 residues. The CDR3 sequence: CAWSVGETEAFF. The CDR3, as DNA: TGTGCCTGGAGTGTCGGGGAGACTGAAGCTTTCTTT. Combining the CDR3 with reference TRBV30 and TRBJ1-1 gives the whole variable domain SQTIHQWPATLVQPVGSPLSLECTVEGTSNPNLYWYRQAAGRGLQLLFYSVGIGQISSEVPQNLSASRPQDRQFILSSKKLLLSDSGFYLCAWSVGETEAFFGQGTRLTVV.

V gene TRBV13 combines with J gene TRBJ1-1; TRBD1 is a possible D gene (6 bases). From germline, CDR1 is PRHDT and CDR2 FYEKMQ (reference sequence). The CDR3 consists of 16 residues. V was clipped by 2 bases and J by 3 bases, with 16 bases between them. CDR3 bases: TGTGCCAGCAGCTTATCAACAACAGGGTGGGACACTGAAGCTTTCTTT. This gives the protein CASSLSTTGWDTEAFF.

The sample holds one count of this clone. CDR3 in DNA: TGTGCCAGCACCAGTCCGGCGGCTTATGGCTACACCTTC. It yields the protein CASTSPAAYGYTF. This chain uses TRBV6-5 with TRBJ1-2, with no clear D. Germline CDR1 MNHEY, CDR2 SVGAGI. V lost 7 bases and J lost 5, with 14 bases in between. The CDR3 totals 13 residues.

This chain joins TRBV4-3 and TRBJ2-2, with D possibly TRBD2 on 6 matching bases. This CDR3 spans 15 amino acids. V lost 0 bases and J lost 6, with 11 bases in between. The germline gives CDR1 LGHNA, CDR2 YSLEER. In DNA, the CDR3 is TGCGCCAGCAGCCAAGAAGCGACTAGGTCCGGGGAGCTGTTTTTT. This encodes CASSQEATRSGELFF.

The CDR3 here is CASSWRLAEETQYF. The CDR3 bases are TGTGCCAGCAGCTGGAGGCTAGCGGAAGAGACCCAGTACTTC. This chain uses TRBV11-2 with TRBJ2-5, with 7 bases identical to TRBD2. From germline, CDR1 is SGHAT and CDR2 FQNNGV. This CDR3 is built from 14 residues. V shed 4 bases, J shed 3 bases, and the junction held 5 bases outside the gene matches. Combining the CDR3 with reference TRBV11-2 and TRBJ2-5 gives the whole variable domain EAGVAQSPRYKIIEKRQSVAFWCNPISGHATLYWYQQILGQGPKLLIQFQNNGVVDDSQLPKDRFSAERLKGVDSTLKIQPAKLEDSAVYLCASSWRLAEETQYFGPGTRLLVL.

The chain joins TRBV4-2 to TRBJ2-7; a possible D gene is TRBD2 (7 bases). The CDR3 runs 16 residues. Germline-derived CDR1 and CDR2 are LGHNA and YNFKEQ. Between the trimmed V and J ends, which lost 4 bases and 2 bases, there was a span of 18 bases. Written as DNA, the CDR3 is TGTGCCAGCAGCCCTAGGGGGGGTAGCGGGCCCTACGAGCAGTACTTC. Its translation: CASSPRGGSGPYEQYF.

This sequence joins TRBV5-8 and TRBJ2-3; perhaps TRBD2 as D (7 bases). The CDR3 totals 16 residues. CDR1 and CDR2 from the germline V gene are SGHTS and YDEGEE. The V end lost 4 bases, the J end lost 5 bases, and 20 bases lay between the germline ends. In DNA, the CDR3 is TGTGCCAGCAGCAGGGTGATGGGGGGGCCTGGAGATACGCAGTATTTT. Translated: CASSRVMGGPGDTQYF.

Worth noting for this clone: The junction shows a germline mismatch at one end, possibly a read error. This chain connects TRBV10-3 to TRBJ1-1, with 8 nucleotides matching TRBD1. The CDR3 totals 15 residues. CDR1 ENHRY and CDR2 SYGVKD come from the germline V gene. This chain's CDR3 is CAISEARTGNAEAFF. The CDR3 DNA reads as TGTGCCATCAGTGAGGCCCGGACAGGGAACGCTGAAGCTTTCTTT.

V and J are TRBV7-9 and TRBJ2-7; 9 bases match TRBD2. The J segment lost 3 bases and the V segment lost 4 bases, leaving 7 bases of the junction unmatched. Germline-derived CDR1 and CDR2 are SEHNR and FQNEAQ (reference sequence). CDR3 length: 15 amino acids. CDR3 region: CASSSRTSVFYEQYF. CDR3 nucleotides: TGTGCCAGCAGCTCACGGACTAGCGTTTTCTACGAGCAGTACTTC.

V usage is TRBV29-1 and J usage is TRBJ2-1, with D possibly being TRBD1 (5 bases). V was pared by 1 base and J by 8 bases, with 18 bases between. Per germline, CDR1 SQVTM and CDR2 ANQGSEA. The CDR3 length is 15 residues. CDR3 region: CSVEGWGRAGDEQFF. DNA of the CDR3: TGCAGCGTTGAAGGATGGGGCAGGGCAGGCGATGAGCAGTTCTTC.

The chain's CDR3 is CASEVGQGREPQHF. DNA for the CDR3: TGTGCCAGCGAGGTGGGACAGGGGCGAGAGCCCCAGCATTTT. The genes are TRBV2 and TRBJ1-5; 10 bases are shared with TRBD1. With V trimmed by 8 bases and J by 8 bases, 9 bases remained unmatched. Germline values: CDR1 SNHLY, CDR2 FYNNEI. The CDR3 extends over 14 amino acids. The full variable domain, completed using reference TRBV2 and TRBJ1-5, is EPEVTQTPSHQVTQMGQEVILRCVPISNHLYFYWYRQILGQKVEFLVSFYNNEISEKSEIFDDQFSVERPDGSNFTLKIRSTKLEDSAMYFCASEVGQGREPQHFGDGTRLSIL.

This clone was observed a single time. The chain combines TRBV5-1 with TRBJ1-1, with unresolved D. The germline gives CDR1 SGHRS, CDR2 YFSETQ. Deletions cut 0 bases from V and 0 bases from J, with 15 bases between. The CDR3 has 17 amino acids. CDR3 DNA sequence: TGCGCCAGCAGCTTGGGATCGGCGGGTCGGATGAACACTGAAGCTTTCTTT. This translates into CASSLGSAGRMNTEAFF.

This clone has only a few counts. The rearrangement uses TRBV5-6 and TRBJ1-1; D unresolved. The CDR3 covers 15 residues. V was shortened by 0 bases and J by 1 base, with 10 bases between the two germline ends. CDR1 and CDR2 (germline): SGHDT, YYEEEE. The DNA of the CDR3 is TGTGCCAGCAGCTTGGTAGAGCCCTCGAACACTGAAGCTTTCTTT. This encodes CASSLVEPSNTEAFF. The full variable domain, completed using reference TRBV5-6 and TRBJ1-1, is DAGVTQSPTHLIKTRGQQVTLRCSPKSGHDTVSWYQQALGQGPQFIFQYYEEEERQRGNFPDRFSGHQFPNYSSELNVNALLLGDSALYLCASSLVEPSNTEAFFGQGTRLTVV.

The rearrangement links TRBV9 to TRBJ1-2; no firm D call. V lost 0 bases to trimming and J lost 6 bases, with 9 bases between them. Germline values: CDR1 SGDLS, CDR2 YYNGEE. The CDR3 runs to 13 residues. The CDR3 bases are TGTGCCAGCAGCGTAGACCCCCGGGATGGCTACACCTTC. This gives the protein CASSVDPRDGYTF.

This clone was seen just once. The chain links TRBV7-9 to TRBJ2-7; 9 bases fit TRBD1. The CDR3 spans 16 residues. Germline trimming cut 1 base from V and 5 bases from J; bases unmatched to any gene: 9. Germline V gene sequence: CDR1 SEHNR, CDR2 FQNEAQ (reference sequence). The CDR3 loop reads CASSLDSGQGRHEQYF. CDR3 coding DNA: TGTGCCAGCAGCTTAGACTCGGGACAGGGTCGGCACGAGCAGTACTTC.

The chain couples TRBV6-6 to TRBJ1-5; tentative D call: TRBD1 (5 bases). There are 16 residues in the CDR3. The V end lost 1 base, the J end lost 3 bases, and 13 bases lay between the germline ends. Germline V lookup: CDR1 MNHNY, CDR2 SVGAGI (reference sequence). CDR3 sequence: CASSYLGGETNQPQHF. The CDR3 DNA follows: TGTGCCAGCAGTTACTTGGGGGGGGAAACCAATCAGCCCCAGCATTTT.

The J gene is TRBJ2-4, the V gene TRBV4-2; 7 bases fit TRBD2. With V trimmed by 1 base and J by 1 base, 1 base remained unmatched. Germline CDR1 is LGHNA and CDR2 is YNFKEQ. The CDR3 runs to 15 residues. CDR3 sequence reads: CASSQVLAAKNIQYF. The CDR3 DNA is TGTGCCAGCAGCCAAGTACTAGCGGCCAAAAACATTCAGTACTTC.

The rearrangement uses TRBV19 and TRBJ1-5; TRBD1 is a possible D gene (5 bases). CDR3 size: 15 residues. Trimming removed 10 bases from V and 7 bases from J, with 23 bases in between. Germline values: CDR1 LNHDA, CDR2 SQIVND (reference sequence). The CDR3 DNA reads as TGTGCCACCCGAGCAGGTTTAGGGGAATCCCAGCCCCAGCATTTT. Its protein is CATRAGLGESQPQHF.

The rearrangement joins TRBV7-9 to TRBJ1-1; TRBD1 matches at 9 bases. Losses at the gene ends were 2 bases for V and 1 base for J; bases not matched to a gene: 2. This CDR3 has 15 amino acids. Germline V gene data show CDR1 as SEHNR and CDR2 as FQNEAQ (reference sequence). The CDR3 spells CASSLMGQGNTEAFF. The CDR3 DNA reads TGTGCCAGCAGCTTAATGGGACAGGGGAACACTGAAGCTTTCTTT.

CDR3 in amino acids: CASSEWVAGVGEQYF. In nucleotides, the CDR3 is TGTGCCAGCAGTGAATGGGTAGCGGGAGTAGGGGAGCAGTACTTC. The rearrangement uses TRBV6-1 and TRBJ2-7; 9 bases fit TRBD2. With 2 bases clipped from V and 7 bases from J, the junction kept 9 bases outside the gene matches. The CDR3 is 15 amino acids. Germline V gene data show CDR1 as MNHNS and CDR2 as SASEGT.